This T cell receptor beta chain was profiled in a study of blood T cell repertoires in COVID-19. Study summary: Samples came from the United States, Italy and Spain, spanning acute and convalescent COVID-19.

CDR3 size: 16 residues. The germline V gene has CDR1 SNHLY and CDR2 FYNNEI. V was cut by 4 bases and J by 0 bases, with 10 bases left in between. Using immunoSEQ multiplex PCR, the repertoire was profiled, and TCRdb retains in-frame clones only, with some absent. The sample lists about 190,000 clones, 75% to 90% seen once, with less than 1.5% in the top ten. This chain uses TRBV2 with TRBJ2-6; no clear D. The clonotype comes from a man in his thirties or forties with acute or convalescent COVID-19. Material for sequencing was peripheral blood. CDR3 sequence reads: CASSGGIFSGANVLTF. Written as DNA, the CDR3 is TGTGCCAGCAGTGGCGGTATCTTCTCTGGGGCCAACGTCCTGACTTTC.